A single TCR beta chain is shown here with its context. Data came from immunoSEQ multiplex PCR; TCRdb stores just in-frame clones and leaves some out. The sample comprises some 150,000 clones, roughly 88% of which are singletons, and more than 7% rests with the top ten. This CDR3 spans 15 amino acids. J gave up 4 bases and V 10 bases, and 14 bases lay outside the gene matches. Germline loops: CDR1 LNHDA, CDR2 SQIVND (reference sequence). The data derive from a study of T cell responses to AZD1222 COVID-19 vaccine. This sequence originates from an adult in good health. The rearrangement joins TRBV19 to TRBJ2-5; 8 bases fit TRBD2. The material was peripheral blood, obtained on day 0 of AZD1222 vaccination. The DNA for the CDR3 is TGTGCCACACAGAACCGGGGGGGAGGAGGAGAGACCCAGTACTTC. It specifies CATQNRGGGGETQYF.